This TCR beta chain was documented in a study of early T cells in non-severe SARS-CoV-2 infection. Study information: Unpaired chains resulted from sequencing bulk RNA of unsorted whole blood.

In the library, individual cDNA molecules carried attached unique molecular identifiers. MiXCR, applied by TCRdb to the 5' RACE reads, yields one record per CDR3 protein. The sample carries 20,000 to 25,000 distinct CDR3 sequences, 3.5% to 5% recorded once. The V gene lost 2 bases and the J gene lost 0 bases, with 8 bases spanning the gap. The CDR3 consists of 15 residues. CDR1 is SGHVS and CDR2 is FNYEAQ in the germline V gene. The sequencing input was whole blood. The chain couples TRBV7-6 to TRBJ2-1, with TRBD2 as a possible D gene (6 bases). This receptor was taken from an adult who was a healthcare worker with PCR-confirmed SARS-CoV-2 infection or an uninfected control (not recorded which). DNA for the CDR3: TGTGCCAGCAGCTTACGGGGGAGCTCCTACAATGAGCAGTTCTTC. It is translated as CASSLRGSSYNEQFF.